What follows are 26 T cell receptor beta chains derived from one specimen sequenced in a study of PD-1 blockade in classical Hodgkin lymphoma. In every patient, relapse followed autologous stem cell transplantation, while exposure to brentuximab vedotin differed. Profiling relied on immunoSEQ multiplex PCR, and the TCRdb table lists in-frame clones only, not all of them. The sample lists roughly 30,000 clones; 70% to 90% were seen once. Sequencing was performed on peripheral blood mononuclear cells (PBMCs), taken before the second cycle of nivolumab. The receptors shown here come from a human donor with classical Hodgkin lymphoma.

The genes are TRBV19 and TRBJ1-2; 8 bases are a match to TRBD1. The junction had 14 bases not matched to a gene; V was cut back by 9 bases and J by 2 bases. CDR1 is LNHDA and CDR2 is SQIVND in the germline V gene (reference sequence). The CDR3 contains 16 residues. The CDR3 loop is CASRASRQGTNYGYTF. The CDR3 bases are TGTGCCAGCCGCGCCTCGAGACAGGGGACAAACTATGGCTACACCTTC.

CDR3 nucleotide sequence: TGTGCCAGCAGCTTTACAGGGGCTGGGGCCAACGTCCTGACTTTC. Translating gives CASSFTGAGANVLTF. The chain joins TRBV9 to TRBJ2-6, with 7 bases identical to TRBD1. The ends lost 4 bases at V and 2 bases at J; junction bases unmatched: 3. The CDR3 has 15 amino acids. CDR1 SGDLS and CDR2 YYNGEE come from the germline V gene. Variable domain in full (rest from reference TRBV9 and TRBJ2-6): DSGVTQTPKHLITATGQRVTLRCSPRSGDLSVYWYQQSLDQGLQFLIQYYNGEERAKGNILERFSAQQFPDLHSELNLSSLELGDSALYFCASSFTGAGANVLTFGAGSRLTVL.

The chain carries TRBV19 and TRBJ2-1, with 9 positions matching TRBD2. The CDR3 is made up of 17 amino acids. CDR1 is LNHDA and CDR2 is SQIVND in the germline V gene (reference sequence). V lost 3 bases and J lost 3; bases outside the gene matches: 9. The CDR3 reads CASSMDSSGRYYNEQFF. The CDR3 bases are TGTGCCAGTAGTATGGATAGTAGCGGGAGATACTACAATGAGCAGTTCTTC.

The CDR3 DNA reads TGCGCCAGCAGTTTCACCACTCCCTACGAGCAGTACTTC. Translating gives CASSFTTPYEQYF. The chain recombines TRBV5-1 with TRBJ2-7, with D unclear. CDR3 length: 13 residues. Trimming removed 5 bases from V and 2 bases from J, with 11 bases in between. Per the germline V gene, CDR1 is SGHRS and CDR2 is YFSETQ.

Here the CDR3 DNA reads TGTGCCACCAGCAGAAACACGGACCCGAACACCGGGGAGCTGTTTTTT. It encodes CATSRNTDPNTGELFF. This chain links TRBV15 with TRBJ2-2; D remains unclear. The V end was cut by 2 bases, the J end by 0 bases, with 10 bases between. The CDR3 consists of 16 residues. Per germline, CDR1 LNHNV and CDR2 YYDKDF (reference sequence).

The chain recombines TRBV7-9 with TRBJ2-2; 8 bases line up with TRBD2. CDR1 SEHNR and CDR2 FQNEAQ come from the germline V gene (reference sequence). The CDR3 has 15 amino acids. The V segment lost 5 bases and the J segment 4 bases; nucleotides outside the gene matches: 6. DNA of the CDR3: TGTGCCAGCAGCCCGCGGGAGGCGGGCACCGGGGAGCTGTTTTTT. Encoded protein: CASSPREAGTGELFF.

The chain carries TRBV5-1 and TRBJ2-7; maybe TRBD2 (5 bases). The CDR3 totals 15 residues. The V and J ends lost 4 bases and 0 bases respectively, with 14 bases between them. Germline V gene data show CDR1 as SGHRS and CDR2 as YFSETQ. The CDR3: CASSASLGGSYEQYF. Written as DNA, the CDR3 is TGCGCCAGCAGCGCCTCTCTCGGAGGCTCCTACGAGCAGTACTTC.

This clone was seen a few times. The chain joins TRBV7-9 to TRBJ2-1; 7 bases map to TRBD1. Germline values: CDR1 SEHNR, CDR2 FQNEAQ (reference sequence). V dropped 5 bases and J dropped 4; count of bases not matched to a gene: 8. This CDR3 has 15 amino acids. The CDR3 spells CASSPPQGQYNEQFF. CDR3 coding DNA: TGTGCCAGCAGCCCTCCGCAGGGACAGTACAATGAGCAGTTCTTC.

This clone is medium-sized within its sample. V and J are TRBV5-4 and TRBJ1-1, with a possible D match to TRBD1 (5 bases). The V gene lost 0 bases and the J gene lost 11 bases, with 14 bases spanning the gap. The CDR3 length is 13 residues. CDR1 and CDR2 from the germline V gene are SGHNT and YYREEE (reference sequence). The CDR3 nucleotides read TGTGCCAGCAGCTTGGACAAGGGGATGTTGGCTTTCTTT. This encodes CASSLDKGMLAFF.

The chain joins TRBV11-2 to TRBJ1-3; D gene unclear. Trimming stripped 1 base from V and 3 bases from J, with 4 bases between. The CDR3 consists of 13 residues. The V gene's germline CDR1 is SGHAT and CDR2 FQNNGV. CDR3: CASSLVVGNTIYF. CDR3 in DNA: TGTGCCAGCAGCTTAGTAGTTGGAAACACCATATATTTT.

The chain recombines TRBV7-2 with TRBJ1-1, with D possibly matching TRBD1 (6 bases). The CDR3 covers 13 residues. The V and J ends lost 0 bases and 5 bases respectively, with 7 bases between them. Germline lookup yields CDR1 SGHTA and CDR2 FQGNSA. CDR3 in amino acids: CASSLARGTEAFF. The DNA of the CDR3 is TGTGCCAGCAGCTTAGCCAGGGGTACTGAAGCTTTCTTT.

The chain uses TRBV9 and TRBJ2-3; D possibly corresponds to TRBD1 (6 bases). The germline V and J ends were trimmed by 2 bases and 0 bases, with 13 bases remaining between them. This CDR3 contains 16 residues. The V gene's germline CDR1 is SGDLS and CDR2 YYNGEE. CDR3 protein: CASSVMAGESTDTQYF. In nucleotides, the CDR3 is TGTGCCAGCAGCGTGATGGCAGGGGAAAGCACAGATACGCAGTATTTT. Using reference TRBV9 and TRBJ2-3 for the parts outside the CDR3, the full variable domain is DSGVTQTPKHLITATGQRVTLRCSPRSGDLSVYWYQQSLDQGLQFLIQYYNGEERAKGNILERFSAQQFPDLHSELNLSSLELGDSALYFCASSVMAGESTDTQYFGPGTRLTVL.

V gene TRBV25-1 combines with J gene TRBJ2-3; possibly TRBD2 for D (6 bases). The CDR3 is 15 residues long. V shed 1 base and J shed 1 base, with 9 bases lying between them. Looked up from germline, CDR1 is MGHDK and CDR2 is SYGVNS. The CDR3 sequence: CASSESGGGTDTQYF. For the CDR3, the DNA is TGTGCCAGCAGTGAATCCGGAGGGGGCACAGATACGCAGTATTTT.

The rearrangement uses TRBV6-1 and TRBJ2-7; D gene ambiguous. Germline V CDR1 and CDR2: MNHNS, SASEGT. V lost 3 bases to trimming and J lost 4 bases, with 10 bases between them. The CDR3 totals 13 residues. The CDR3 loop is CASSDLLVYEQYV. The CDR3 DNA sequence: TGTGCCAGCAGTGATTTGTTAGTATACGAGCAGTACGTC.

The chain carries TRBV9 and TRBJ1-6; perhaps TRBD1 as D (6 bases). The CDR3 runs to 16 residues. The germline V gene has CDR1 SGDLS and CDR2 YYNGEE. The V end was cut by 3 bases, the J end by 6 bases, with 16 bases between. This chain's CDR3 is CASSAKPGHINSPLHF. CDR3 nucleotides: TGTGCCAGCAGCGCTAAGCCGGGACACATTAATTCACCCCTCCACTTT.

This sequence joins TRBV2 and TRBJ2-3; no clear D gene. The CDR3 contains 13 residues. Trimming pared 10 bases from V and 4 bases from J, leaving 15 bases between. Germline assignment: CDR1 SNHLY and CDR2 FYNNEI. The CDR3 loop reads CATGRFVADTQYF. CDR3 in DNA: TGTGCCACCGGACGGTTTGTGGCAGATACGCAGTATTTT. The full variable domain, with the rest looked up from reference TRBV2 and TRBJ2-3, is EPEVTQTPSHQVTQMGQEVILRCVPISNHLYFYWYRQILGQKVEFLVSFYNNEISEKSEIFDDQFSVERPDGSNFTLKIRSTKLEDSAMYFCATGRFVADTQYFGPGTRLTVL.

The chain carries TRBV18 and TRBJ1-1; perhaps TRBD1 as D (6 bases). This CDR3 comprises 14 residues. Germline CDR1 reads KGHSH; CDR2 reads LQKENI. Between the trimmed V and J ends, which lost 3 bases and 8 bases, there was a span of 16 bases. CDR3 coding DNA: TGTGCCAGCTCACCGAGGACAGCCTCCGTCGAAGCTTTCTTT. It translates to CASSPRTASVEAFF.

The V call is TRBV4-2, the J call TRBJ2-1, with 10 bases identical to TRBD2. The length of the CDR3 is 16 residues. J gave up 8 bases and V 0 bases, and 7 bases lay outside the gene matches. The germline gives CDR1 LGHNA, CDR2 YNFKEQ. The CDR3 DNA follows: TGTGCCAGCAGCCAAGAGGCTAGCGGGAGTATCGATGAGCAGTTCTTC. It translates to CASSQEASGSIDEQFF.

The rearrangement joins TRBV7-2 to TRBJ1-3; no reliable D call. CDR1 and CDR2 from the germline V gene are SGHTA and FQGNSA. The CDR3 totals 14 residues. V was shortened by 5 bases and J by 0 bases, with 8 bases between the two germline ends. For the CDR3, the DNA is TGTGCCAGCAGCCTGGGCCTCTCTGGAAACACCATATATTTT. The encoded protein is CASSLGLSGNTIYF.

This clone came up once. The chain combines TRBV4-1 with TRBJ2-5; tentative D call: TRBD2 (6 bases). V was pared by 4 bases and J by 3 bases, with 15 bases between. The germline V gene encodes CDR1 MGHRA and CDR2 YSYEKL. This CDR3 contains 15 residues. DNA of the CDR3: TGCGCCAGCAGCCGAGGTACGGCGGGGAAAGAGACCCAGTACTTC. It translates to CASSRGTAGKETQYF.

This rearrangement joins TRBV19 to TRBJ1-5; D uncertain. The germline V gene has CDR1 LNHDA and CDR2 SQIVND (reference sequence). The CDR3 sequence is 13 residues long. V lost 1 base to trimming and J lost 6 bases, with 7 bases between them. Written as DNA, the CDR3 is TGTGCCAGTAGTATAGCCGGGATTCAGCCCCAGCATTTT. This translates into CASSIAGIQPQHF.

V usage is TRBV19 and J usage is TRBJ1-2, with D unclear. V gave up 7 bases and J gave up 0 bases, with 15 bases separating them. CDR1 is LNHDA, CDR2 SQIVND, per germline (reference sequence). The CDR3 extends over 15 amino acids. The CDR3: CASTKVGGANYGYTF. The CDR3 DNA reads as TGTGCCAGTACCAAGGTGGGCGGTGCTAACTATGGCTACACCTTC. Full variable domain (rest looked up from reference TRBV19 and TRBJ1-2): DGGITQSPKYLFRKEGQNVTLSCEQNLNHDAMYWYRQDPGQGLRLIYYSQIVNDFQKGDIAEGYSVSREKKESFPLTVTSAQKNPTAFYLCASTKVGGANYGYTFGSGTRLTVV.

The V gene is TRBV28, the J gene TRBJ1-6; TRBD1 agrees at 7 bases. The CDR3 contains 14 residues. Germline V gene lookup returns CDR1 MDHEN and CDR2 SYDVKM. Losses at the gene ends were 8 bases for V and 11 bases for J; bases not matched to a gene: 12. This chain's CDR3 is CASGREQGSTPLHF. The CDR3 DNA reads as TGTGCCAGCGGGCGAGAACAGGGGTCGACACCCCTCCACTTT.

DNA for the CDR3: TGTGCCAGCAGCCTCTCGACAGACACATCCTACAATGAGCAGTTCTTC. Its protein is CASSLSTDTSYNEQFF. This chain uses TRBV7-2 with TRBJ2-1, with D possibly TRBD1 on 5 matching bases. This CDR3 is built from 16 residues. Trimming left V 5 bases short and J 1 base short, with 15 bases between. Germline V gene sequence: CDR1 SGHTA, CDR2 FQGNSA.

The chain is built from TRBV2 and TRBJ2-7; no reliable D call. V was clipped by 6 bases and J by 1 base, with 7 bases between them. This CDR3 is built from 12 residues. Germline CDR1 reads SNHLY; CDR2 reads FYNNEI. The CDR3 DNA follows: TGTGCCAGCAGAAAGGGATCCTACGAGCAGTACTTC. Amino acid sequence: CASRKGSYEQYF.

The rearrangement joins TRBV4-1 to TRBJ1-1; D is perhaps TRBD1 (5 bases). The CDR3 is 15 amino acids. Between the trimmed V and J ends, which lost 6 bases and 0 bases, there was a span of 14 bases. Looked up from germline, CDR1 is MGHRA and CDR2 is YSYEKL. The CDR3 loop reads CASSTSTGLNTEAFF. The CDR3 region has the DNA TGCGCCAGCAGTACAAGTACAGGATTGAACACTGAAGCTTTCTTT.